The 11 T cell receptor beta chains below come from one sample, sequenced in a study of shared T cell receptors in the human thymus. Using immunoSEQ multiplex PCR, the repertoire was profiled, and TCRdb retains in-frame clones only, with some absent. The sample records 640,000 or so clones, around 87% being singletons. This sample also belongs to another study, concerning human thymus T cells.

The sample was thymocytes. The origin of the receptors is a boy in the first two years of life with a congenital heart defect.

The chain has TRBV4-1 and TRBJ2-1; 10 positions match TRBD2. The V gene end was trimmed by 0 bases and the J gene end by 8 bases; junction bases not matched to a gene: 10. This CDR3 spans 17 amino acids. CDR1 is MGHRA and CDR2 is YSYEKL in the germline V gene. CDR3 nucleotide sequence: TGCGCCAGCAGCCAAGATTTAAAGCGGGAGGGTCTGGATGAGCAGTTCTTC. Encoded protein: CASSQDLKREGLDEQFF.

The chain uses TRBV25-1 and TRBJ1-1; D possibly corresponds to TRBD1 (6 bases). Trimming took off 1 base at V and 1 base at J, with 13 bases between the two ends. The CDR3 contains 16 residues. The V gene's germline CDR1 is MGHDK and CDR2 SYGVNS. CDR3 region: CASSESGTYPNTEAFF. CDR3 DNA sequence: TGTGCCAGCAGTGAATCCGGGACATACCCGAACACTGAAGCTTTCTTT.

The chain has TRBV6-5 and TRBJ2-7; 12 bases fit TRBD1. Germline assignment: CDR1 MNHEY and CDR2 SVGAGI. The length of the CDR3 is 15 residues. The ends lost 6 bases at V and 3 bases at J; junction bases unmatched: 6. This CDR3 is CASSRDRGRLYEQYF. The CDR3 coding sequence is TGTGCCAGCAGCCGGGACAGGGGGCGCCTCTACGAGCAGTACTTC.

This chain joins TRBV10-3 and TRBJ1-5, with D maybe TRBD1 (6 bases). The CDR3 has 14 residues. Germline values: CDR1 ENHRY, CDR2 SYGVKD. The V gene lost 3 bases and the J gene lost 3 bases, with 9 bases spanning the gap. In nucleotides, the CDR3 is TGTGCCATCAGTGAATGGGGGCTCAATCAGCCCCAGCATTTT. This encodes CAISEWGLNQPQHF.

The chain recombines TRBV19 with TRBJ1-2; D gene unclear. V lost 7 bases, J lost 6 bases, and 15 bases lay in between. CDR1 is LNHDA, CDR2 SQIVND, per germline (reference sequence). This CDR3 contains 13 residues. The chain's CDR3 is CASMGRGFHGYTF. The CDR3 nucleotides read TGTGCCAGTATGGGGAGAGGGTTTCATGGCTACACCTTC.

The chain links TRBV25-1 to TRBJ1-6, with unresolved D. Between the trimmed V and J ends, which lost 0 bases and 9 bases, there was a span of 15 bases. There are 16 residues in the CDR3. CDR1 is MGHDK, CDR2 SYGVNS, per germline. CDR3 in amino acids: CASSEYGDSRGSPLHF. In DNA form, the CDR3 reads TGTGCCAGCAGTGAATACGGCGACTCCCGGGGTTCACCCCTCCACTTT.

The V call is TRBV10-1, the J call TRBJ1-6; D is undetermined. CDR3 length: 14 residues. V was clipped by 5 bases and J by 8 bases, with 13 bases between them. Looked up from germline, CDR1 is WNHNN and CDR2 is SYGVQD (reference sequence). As DNA, the CDR3 is TGCGCCAGCAGTTCCCTTACTCAGGATTCACCCCTCCACTTT. This encodes CASSSLTQDSPLHF.

This clone was counted once. J is TRBJ2-1 and V is TRBV5-1, with D maybe TRBD2 (6 bases). Trimming took off 2 bases at V and 0 bases at J, with 9 bases between the two ends. CDR1 and CDR2 from the germline V gene are SGHRS and YFSETQ. This CDR3 comprises 15 residues. The CDR3: CASSFCGASYNEQFF. CDR3 nucleotides: TGCGCCAGCAGCTTCTGCGGGGCCTCCTACAATGAGCAGTTCTTC.

J is TRBJ2-2 and V is TRBV28; 8 bases line up with TRBD2. Germline-derived CDR1 and CDR2 are MDHEN and SYDVKM. V trimming: 5 bases; J trimming: 7 bases; junction bases outside the gene matches: 12. There are 16 residues in the CDR3. Here the CDR3 reads CASSPKSGRSLGELFF. In nucleotides, the CDR3 is TGTGCCAGCAGTCCTAAAAGCGGGAGAAGCCTCGGGGAGCTGTTTTTT.

This chain joins TRBV6-1 and TRBJ1-5; no clear D gene. V was trimmed by 1 base and J by 6 bases, leaving 16 bases between them. CDR3 size: 16 residues. The germline CDR1 and CDR2 sequences are MNHNS and SASEGT. In nucleotides, the CDR3 is TGTGCCAGCAGTGAAGGGGGTGGGAGAGCGGGTCAGCCCCAGCATTTT. This gives the protein CASSEGGGRAGQPQHF.

The rearrangement uses TRBV7-2 and TRBJ2-7; D is possibly TRBD1 (5 bases). CDR1 is SGHTA and CDR2 is FQGNSA in the germline V gene. The ends were cut back, 5 bases at V and 3 bases at J, with 17 bases in the middle. This CDR3 is 15 amino acids long. The CDR3 spells CASSKRGNLNYEQYF. As DNA, the CDR3 is TGTGCCAGCAGCAAAAGGGGAAATCTTAACTACGAGCAGTACTTC.